A single TCR beta chain is shown here with its context. Its antigen target is currently unknown. No base qualities exist here, and no much larger clone lies one base off it. There are 15 amino acids in the CDR3, from cysteine to phenylalanine inclusive. Only CDR3 DNA is held: 45 bases, read in frame from base 1. For CDR1 and CDR2, the germline V gene lists SGHDN and FVKESK. V loses 4 bases, J loses 2 bases, and the germline ends lie 12 bases apart. This sample was taken from a study of molecular identifiers for immune sequencing clone quantification listed by TCRdb under 2018. About the investigation overall: In a replicate experiment, RNA from approximately 22,000 or 94,000 naive CD8 T cells was split into five aliquots, four of which were sequenced. This methods study used CD8 T cells to benchmark TCR RNA copy counting and molecular-identifier clustering-based TCR repertoire sequencing (MIDCIRS). Beyond this particular receptor, the publication reports: The sizes of highly expanded clones could end up underestimated when identical TCR molecules share a barcode. Modeling estimated roughly 3 recovered TCR RNA copies per cell, compared with about ten by digital PCR, which implies 30% to 35% capture efficiency. The naive libraries included spiked-in Jurkat TCR RNA (about nine copies' worth), and this Jurkat TCR RNA is not part of the donor repertoire. When barcode sub-clustering was omitted, TCR diversity was inflated by chimeric consensus sequences, with chimeras reaching as high as 47%. Clones above 20 RNA copies held over 99% of molecules in CMV-specific effector cells but under 1% in naive cells. Spiked-in Jurkat TCR RNA equivalent to a single cell was reported to be detectable even among one million naive CD8 T cells.

Libraries of naive CD8 T cells were built from anywhere between roughly 19,000 and 1,000,000 sorted cells, with 10%, 30% or 50% of the purified RNA used. Naive CD8 T cells were FACS-sorted as CD8+CD4-CCR7+CD45RA+ on a BD FACSAria II into RLT Plus buffer. To test detection sensitivity, Jurkat RNA equivalent to more than 9 TCR copies was spiked into samples of about 18,000-1,000,000 naive CD8 T cells. CD8 T cells were enriched with RosetteSep CD8+ T Cell Enrichment Cocktail and Ficoll-Paque, followed by ACK red cell lysis. The method behind the library was PCR. The listed sequencing device is Illumina HiSeq 4000. Preparation of bulk TCR libraries followed a previously described approach, with the TCR primers listed in Table S5. Total RNA was purified with the Qiagen AllPrep DNA/RNA kit. Before analysis, reads from multiple sequencing runs of one library were combined. The published analysis was carried out like this. Reads were retained only if an exact TCR constant sequence was present, and the retained reads were trimmed to 150 nt and grouped according to their 12-nt molecular barcodes. Within each barcode group, reads were sub-clustered at a 15% Levenshtein threshold, and quality-weighted consensus sequences were built per RNA molecule. Non-functional sequences were excluded, and lower-count sequences lying one edit away from another sequence were also excluded. On the basis of fitting two negative binomial distributions, barcode sub-clusters with fewer than 20% of the maximum read count were discarded. TCRdb trimmed public reads at Q25 via fastp, called clones via MiXCR and kept in-frame beta chains. Duplicate CDR3 protein sequences are folded into a single record with the most common DNA and genes. TCRdb, not the original authors, processed these V and J calls. This sample lists 550,000 to 750,000 distinct CDR3 sequences; about 20% were detected once. The top ten clones comprise around 0.9% of the sample.

Sequenced sample: naive CD8+ T cells from blood, with Jurkat cell RNA spiked in. The label giving this sample's cell subset or site can be read as: FACS-sorted CD8+CD4-CCR7+CD45RA+ naive T cells. The rearrangement joined TRBV14 to TRBJ2-1; TRBD1 might be the D gene, on 6 matching bases. The sequence was collected from a human donor in good health. Some libraries in this study had Jurkat cell RNA spiked in. The CDR3 is CASSLLRGTYNEQFF. The nucleotide sequence reads TGTGCCAGCAGCCTCCTCAGGGGCACCTACAATGAGCAGTTCTTC. Joined to the reference TRBV14 and TRBJ2-1 proteins, this CDR3 gives the full variable domain: EAGVTQFPSHSVIEKGQTVTLRCDPISGHDNLYWYRRVMGKEIKFLLHFVKESKQDESGMPNNRFLAERTGGTYSTLKVQPAELEDSGVYFCASSLLRGTYNEQFFGPGTRLTVL.